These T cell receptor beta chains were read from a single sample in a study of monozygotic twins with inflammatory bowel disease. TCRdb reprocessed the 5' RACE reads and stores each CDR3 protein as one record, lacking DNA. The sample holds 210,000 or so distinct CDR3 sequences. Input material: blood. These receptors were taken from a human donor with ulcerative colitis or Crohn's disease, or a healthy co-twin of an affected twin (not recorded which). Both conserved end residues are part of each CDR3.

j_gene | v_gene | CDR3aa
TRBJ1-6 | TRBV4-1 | CASSQDTAQLYNSPLHF
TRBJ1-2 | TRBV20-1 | CSASGTANYGYTF
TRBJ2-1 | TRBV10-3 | CAINAPGTHQFF
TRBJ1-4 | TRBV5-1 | CASSFGFPDEKLFF
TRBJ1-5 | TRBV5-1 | CASSLLGASDQPQHF
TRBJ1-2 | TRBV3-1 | CASSKNLDSSYGYTF
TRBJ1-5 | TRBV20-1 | CSAGVQGRGQSQPQHF
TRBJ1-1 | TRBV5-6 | CASSSAANTEAFF
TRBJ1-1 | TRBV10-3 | CAISTGQDLAEAFF
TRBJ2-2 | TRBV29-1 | CSARRGGGTGELFF
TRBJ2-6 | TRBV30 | CAWRFSGANVLTF
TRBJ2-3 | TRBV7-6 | CASSFPLAGGTDTQYF
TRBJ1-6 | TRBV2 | CASSEAGGRIESPLHF